A selection of T cell receptor beta chains follows, all from one sample in a study of control samples from healthy donors and cancer patients. Only in-frame clones appear in the TCRdb table, and some are missing; sequencing was by immunoSEQ multiplex PCR. The sample lists 150,000 to 200,000 clones, around 90% seen once, with just over 1.4% in the top ten. Sequencing was done on a sample of blood. The source is a man aged 25 to 40 in good health. CDR3s include the opening cysteine and the closing phenylalanine or tryptophan. Each record gives: clone size, V gene, D gene, J gene, CDR3 protein, CDR3 DNA. A D gene is named only where the DNA matches it firmly. Clone size is not always given. Where it is, it says once, few, many or a class for expanded clones.

size: once
V: TRBV27
D: NA
J: TRBJ2-4
CDR3: CASRDIDLGKNIQYF
DNA: TGTGCCAGCAGAGATATAGATCTGGGCAAAAACATTCAGTACTTC

size: NA
V: TRBV4-3
D: NA
J: TRBJ2-6
CDR3: CASSQDYRGDGANVLTF
DNA: TGCGCCAGCAGCCAAGATTATAGGGGTGATGGGGCCAACGTCCTGACTTTC

size: NA
V: TRBV7-9
D: NA
J: TRBJ2-5
CDR3: CASSLLGLAQETQYF
DNA: TGTGCCAGCAGCCTTTTGGGACTTGCCCAAGAGACCCAGTACTTC

size: NA
V: TRBV9
D: TRBD2
J: TRBJ2-2
CDR3: CASSSRGSGEPRELFF
DNA: TGTGCCAGCAGCTCCCGGGGTAGCGGGGAGCCCAGGGAGCTGTTTTTT

size: NA
V: TRBV6-6
D: NA
J: TRBJ2-7
CDR3: CATGRDGPSYEQYF
DNA: TGTGCCACCGGACGGGATGGACCCTCCTACGAGCAGTACTTC

size: NA
V: TRBV6-6
D: NA
J: TRBJ2-7
CDR3: CASSYEGIPSEQYF
DNA: TGTGCCAGCAGTTACGAGGGAATCCCCTCCGAGCAGTACTTC

size: NA
V: TRBV27
D: NA
J: TRBJ1-6
CDR3: CASSPSYNSPLHF
DNA: TGTGCCAGCAGTCCGTCCTATAATTCACCCCTCCACTTT

size: NA
V: TRBV9
D: NA
J: TRBJ2-2
CDR3: CASSVVWGTGELFF
DNA: TGTGCCAGCAGCGTAGTTTGGGGCACCGGGGAGCTGTTTTTT

size: NA
V: TRBV19
D: TRBD1
J: TRBJ1-2
CDR3: CASGIRGPNYGYTF
DNA: TGTGCCAGTGGAATCAGGGGGCCTAACTATGGCTACACCTTC

size: NA
V: TRBV9
D: NA
J: TRBJ2-3
CDR3: CASKLLTDTQYF
DNA: TGTGCCAGCAAGCTCCTCACAGATACGCAGTATTTT

size: NA
V: TRBV5-1
D: NA
J: TRBJ1-1
CDR3: CASSSDKNTEAFF
DNA: TGCGCCAGCAGCAGCGACAAGAACACTGAAGCTTTCTTT

size: NA
V: TRBV5-1
D: NA
J: TRBJ1-4
CDR3: CASSFLAGDTTNEKLFF
DNA: TGCGCCAGCAGCTTTTTGGCAGGGGACACGACTAATGAAAAACTGTTTTTT

size: NA
V: TRBV3-1/TRBV3-2
D: NA
J: TRBJ2-7
CDR3: CASSQDPGRTGYEQYF
DNA: TGTGCCAGCAGCCAAGATCCAGGGAGGACGGGCTACGAGCAGTACTTC

size: NA
V: TRBV27
D: TRBD1
J: TRBJ2-7
CDR3: CASSLVGQGDYEQYF
DNA: TGTGCCAGCAGTTTAGTTGGGCAGGGGGACTACGAGCAGTACTTC

size: NA
V: TRBV19
D: NA
J: TRBJ2-3
CDR3: CASSIIGSTDTQYF
DNA: TGTGCCAGTAGTATAATCGGAAGCACAGATACGCAGTATTTT

size: NA
V: TRBV2
D: TRBD1
J: TRBJ1-2
CDR3: CASTGTGDSLYGYTF
DNA: TGTGCCAGCACTGGGACAGGGGATTCCCTCTATGGCTACACCTTC

size: few
V: TRBV7-2
D: NA
J: TRBJ1-4
CDR3: CASSSRGLWYEKLFF
DNA: TGTGCCAGCAGCTCACGGGGACTTTGGTATGAAAAACTGTTTTTT

size: few
V: TRBV19
D: TRBD1
J: TRBJ1-3
CDR3: CASSIWDRAFALSGNTIYF
DNA: TGTGCCAGTAGTATCTGGGACAGGGCCTTCGCCCTCTCTGGAAACACCATATATTTT

size: NA
V: TRBV21-1
D: NA
J: TRBJ2-2
CDR3: CASSKGQGDTGELFF
DNA: TGTGCCAGCAGCAAAGGACAGGGGGACACCGGGGAGCTGTTTTTT

size: NA
V: TRBV19
D: NA
J: TRBJ1-4
CDR3: CASSRASTNEKLFF
DNA: TGTGCCAGTAGTCGGGCCTCAACTAATGAAAAACTGTTTTTT

size: NA
V: TRBV19
D: NA
J: TRBJ1-1
CDR3: CASSIPTWHQGEAFF
DNA: TGTGCCAGTAGTATACCTACCTGGCACCAGGGTGAAGCTTTCTTT

size: NA
V: TRBV7-2
D: TRBD1
J: TRBJ2-7
CDR3: CASSLVGTGTSYEQYF
DNA: TGTGCCAGCAGCTTAGTCGGGACAGGGACCTCCTACGAGCAGTACTTC

size: NA
V: TRBV9
D: NA
J: TRBJ2-7
CDR3: CASSVRSGTGFYEQYF
DNA: TGTGCCAGCAGCGTCAGGAGCGGGACAGGATTCTACGAGCAGTACTTC

size: many
V: TRBV2
D: NA
J: TRBJ1-2
CDR3: CASDSQGYGYTF
DNA: TGTGCCAGCGATTCGCAGGGATACGGCTACACCTTC

size: NA
V: TRBV20-1
D: NA
J: TRBJ2-5
CDR3: CSASWLKETQYF
DNA: TGCAGTGCTAGTTGGCTTAAAGAGACCCAGTACTTC

size: NA
V: TRBV19
D: NA
J: TRBJ1-1
CDR3: CASSISANAEAFF
DNA: TGTGCCAGTAGTATATCGGCGAACGCTGAAGCTTTCTTT

size: NA
V: TRBV12-3/TRBV12-4
D: NA
J: TRBJ1-2
CDR3: CASSLFTYGYTF
DNA: TGTGCCAGCAGTTTATTCACGTATGGCTACACCTTC

size: NA
V: TRBV20-1
D: NA
J: TRBJ1-6
CDR3: CSAGGGPSYNSPLHF
DNA: TGCAGTGCTGGTGGGGGACCGTCTTATAATTCACCCCTCCACTTT

size: NA
V: TRBV6-5
D: NA
J: TRBJ1-1
CDR3: CASSPLSGYTEAFF
DNA: TGTGCCAGCAGTCCCCTGAGCGGTTACACTGAAGCTTTCTTT

size: once
V: TRBV9
D: NA
J: TRBJ1-1
CDR3: CASSGGGNTEAFF
DNA: TGTGCCAGCAGCGGGGGGGGGAACACTGAAGCTTTCTTT

size: NA
V: TRBV3-1/TRBV3-2
D: NA
J: TRBJ2-3
CDR3: CASSQGPSLGQPPYF
DNA: TGTGCCAGCAGCCAAGGGCCCTCTTTAGGCCAACCTCCGTATTTT

size: NA
V: TRBV5-1
D: NA
J: TRBJ2-7
CDR3: CASSLGLGQTYEQYF
DNA: TGCGCCAGCAGCTTGGGTCTAGGACAGACCTACGAGCAGTACTTC

size: NA
V: TRBV25-1
D: NA
J: TRBJ1-1
CDR3: CASSDYGGGTEAFF
DNA: TGTGCCAGCAGTGATTACGGGGGAGGCACTGAAGCTTTCTTT

size: once
V: TRBV2
D: TRBD2
J: TRBJ2-5
CDR3: CASSGTSGRGETQYF
DNA: TGTGCCAGCAGTGGGACTAGCGGGAGGGGAGAGACCCAGTACTTC

size: NA
V: TRBV7-6
D: TRBD1
J: TRBJ1-6
CDR3: CASSLATGQGEGTLHF
DNA: TGTGCCAGCAGTCTCGCTACGGGACAGGGGGAAGGGACCCTCCACTTT

size: NA
V: TRBV27
D: TRBD1
J: TRBJ2-4
CDR3: CASSPFWDSQNIQYF
DNA: TGTGCCAGCAGTCCCTTCTGGGACAGCCAAAACATTCAGTACTTC

size: NA
V: TRBV5-6
D: NA
J: TRBJ1-5
CDR3: CASSLDSAAEPQHF
DNA: TGTGCCAGCAGCTTGGACTCGGCCGCGGAGCCCCAGCATTTT

size: NA
V: TRBV28
D: NA
J: TRBJ1-2
CDR3: CASSSQAGRGYGYTF
DNA: TGTGCCAGCAGTTCCCAGGCGGGGAGGGGCTATGGCTACACCTTC

size: NA
V: TRBV18
D: NA
J: TRBJ1-4
CDR3: CASSRGRGKEELFF
DNA: TGTGCCAGCTCACGGGGTCGGGGGAAAGAGGAACTGTTTTTT

size: NA
V: TRBV19
D: NA
J: TRBJ1-2
CDR3: CASSIQGGYGYTF
DNA: TGTGCCAGTAGTATACAGGGTGGATATGGCTACACCTTC

size: NA
V: TRBV5-6
D: NA
J: TRBJ2-3
CDR3: CASSLSIPGTDTQYF
DNA: TGTGCCAGCAGCTTGTCCATACCGGGCACAGATACGCAGTATTTT

size: NA
V: TRBV5-4
D: NA
J: TRBJ2-3
CDR3: CASSLESHSTDTQYF
DNA: TGTGCCAGCAGCTTGGAGTCTCACAGCACAGATACGCAGTATTTT

size: NA
V: TRBV4-1
D: NA
J: TRBJ2-7
CDR3: CASSQDRGLSSYEQYF
DNA: TGCGCCAGCAGCCAAGATCGGGGCCTTTCATCCTACGAGCAGTACTTC

size: NA
V: TRBV7-8
D: NA
J: TRBJ2-1
CDR3: CASSLRGSSYNEQFF
DNA: TGTGCCAGCAGCTTAAGGGGGAGCTCCTACAATGAGCAGTTCTTC

size: NA
V: TRBV5-1
D: NA
J: TRBJ2-1
CDR3: CASSLEAVSYNEQFF
DNA: TGCGCCAGCAGCTTGGAGGCCGTCTCTTACAATGAGCAGTTCTTC

size: NA
V: TRBV7-9
D: TRBD1
J: TRBJ1-6
CDR3: CASSVAGTGSSYNSPLHF
DNA: TGTGCCAGCAGCGTCGCCGGGACAGGAAGCTCCTATAATTCACCCCTCCACTTT

size: NA
V: TRBV5-4
D: NA
J: TRBJ2-1
CDR3: CASSLEGVPYNEQFF
DNA: TGTGCCAGCAGCTTAGAGGGGGTCCCCTACAATGAGCAGTTCTTC

size: NA
V: TRBV4-1
D: NA
J: TRBJ2-7
CDR3: CASSRGDYEQYF
DNA: TGCGCCAGCAGCCGAGGGGACTACGAGCAGTACTTC